The rows below give T cell receptor beta chains drawn from one sample of a study of cytomegalovirus exposure and HLA in healthy donors. The method was immunoSEQ multiplex PCR; TCRdb's version includes in-frame clones alone and lacks a portion of them. Here the sample spans some 200,000 clones, around 79% being singletons. The source material was PBMCs. These receptors were obtained from a girl aged 10 to 17 in good health and CMV-seropositive. Each CDR3 is given with its conserved first and last residue. The D gene is left open where the match is weak. Some rows have no size entry. The others give once, few or many, or a class for an expanded clone.

size	V	D	J	CDR3	DNA
-	TRBV10-3	TRBD2	TRBJ2-5	CAISVTGGNAETQYF	TGTGCCATCAGTGTGACGGGGGGTAATGCGGAGACCCAGTACTTC
-	TRBV7-2	TRBD1	TRBJ1-6	CASSPSGTGYHSPLHF	TGTGCCAGCAGTCCCTCCGGGACAGGGTACCATTCACCCCTCCACTTT
-	TRBV11-3	TRBD2	TRBJ2-7	CASSLDRGVTYEQYF	TGTGCCAGCAGCTTAGATCGGGGGGTCACCTACGAGCAGTACTTC
-	TRBV2	TRBD2	TRBJ2-7	CASTSGKTYEQYF	TGTGCCAGCACTAGCGGAAAAACTTACGAGCAGTACTTC
-	TRBV27	-	TRBJ2-5	CASRRVGPIETQYF	TGTGCCAGCAGGAGGGTCGGTCCCATAGAGACCCAGTACTTC
-	TRBV29-1	-	TRBJ1-1	CSVEFGRGNTEAFF	TGCAGCGTTGAATTCGGGAGGGGGAACACTGAAGCTTTCTTT
-	TRBV9	-	TRBJ2-2	CASSVEGARTGELFF	TGTGCCAGCAGCGTGGAGGGGGCTCGGACCGGGGAGCTGTTTTTT
-	TRBV7-2	-	TRBJ2-7	CASSPGGRAFREQYF	TGTGCCAGCAGCCCGGGGGGCAGGGCGTTTCGTGAGCAGTACTTC
-	TRBV7-9	-	TRBJ2-2	CASSSPPIDTGELFF	TGTGCCAGCAGCTCCCCTCCGATAGACACCGGGGAGCTGTTTTTT
-	TRBV10-1	TRBD2	TRBJ2-3	CASSEIAGALADTQYF	TGCGCCAGCAGTGAGATAGCGGGGGCCCTGGCAGATACGCAGTATTTT
-	TRBV4-1	TRBD2	TRBJ2-7	CASSQDISGGEQYF	TGCGCCAGCAGCCAAGATATTAGCGGGGGGGAGCAGTACTTC
few	TRBV2	-	TRBJ2-3	CASVQMSTDTQYF	TGTGCCAGCGTTCAGATGTCCACAGATACGCAGTATTTT
-	TRBV6-6	-	TRBJ1-2	CASKGGDYGYTF	TGTGCCAGCAAGGGGGGGGACTATGGCTACACCTTC
-	TRBV13	-	TRBJ2-7	CASSLSPQGKSYEQYF	TGTGCCAGCAGCTTATCCCCACAGGGAAAGTCCTACGAGCAGTACTTC
-	TRBV30	-	TRBJ1-5	CAWSLQGNQPQHF	TGTGCCTGGAGTCTACAGGGTAATCAGCCCCAGCATTTT
-	TRBV19	TRBD1	TRBJ2-5	CASSSGQAAEETQYF	TGTGCCAGTAGTAGCGGACAGGCCGCCGAAGAGACCCAGTACTTC
once	TRBV7-6	-	TRBJ2-2	CASSPNTGFTGELFF	TGTGCCAGCAGTCCAAACACAGGGTTCACCGGGGAGCTGTTTTTT
-	TRBV10-3	TRBD2	TRBJ2-3	CAIRPGTSPRDTQYF	TGTGCCATCAGACCCGGGACTAGCCCCAGGGATACGCAGTATTTT
-	TRBV19	TRBD1	TRBJ1-3	CASSPGTGGNTIYF	TGTGCCAGTAGTCCCGGGACAGGGGGAAACACCATATATTTT
-	TRBV5-8	TRBD2	TRBJ2-3	CASSLARLAGVGDTQYF	TGTGCCAGCAGCTTGGCACGGCTAGCGGGGGTAGGAGATACGCAGTATTTT
-	TRBV18	TRBD2	TRBJ2-7	CASSPPRGGVNEQYF	TGTGCCAGCTCACCACCGCGGGGGGGGGTCAACGAGCAGTACTTC
-	TRBV6-1	TRBD2	TRBJ2-1	CASSSGGNEQFF	TGTGCCAGCAGTAGCGGGGGAAATGAGCAGTTCTTC
-	TRBV25-1	-	TRBJ1-4	CASSDFGAGEKLFF	TGTGCCAGCAGTGACTTTGGGGCCGGTGAAAAACTGTTTTTT